A single T cell receptor (beta chain) is shown here with its context. What antigen it recognizes has not been identified. Base qualities are not provided; no much larger clone lies one nucleotide away. Systemically healthy Caucasian individuals from Russia, 39 in total and aged roughly 6 to 100 years, were included as donors. Ten milliliters of peripheral blood were drawn from each donor into EDTA-treated Vacutainer tubes. Ficoll-Paque density-gradient centrifugation was used to isolate PBMCs, with at least 7 million per sample. Trizol reagent was used to extract total RNA from the PBMCs, yielding at least 6 micrograms per sample. The percentages of naive CD45RAhigh/CD27high T cells were determined by flow cytometry on a PBMC aliquot from every donor. Libraries were prepared through 5' RACE. TCRdb shows the sequencer as Illumina HiSeq 2500. A second PCR of about 7 to 12 cycles was run with a J-beta primer mix and a sample-barcoded 5' primer. A unique molecular identifier was introduced onto each TCR beta cDNA molecule by a template-switch 5' adaptor carrying 12 random nucleotides. Each sample yielded at least 2.5 million CDR3-containing paired-end reads. First-strand cDNA was synthesized from all RNA with the Mint cDNA synthesis kit, primed by a TRBC-specific oligonucleotide. All cDNA was treated with uracil-DNA glycosylase and then went through a first 18-cycle PCR with the universal primers M1SS and BC2_uni_R. Per the original workflow: Each sample was normalized by randomly selecting 1 million high-quality reads, each carrying a distinct molecular identifier. Reads sharing molecular identifiers were discarded rather than binned into consensus sequences. MiTCR, with a Q25 quality threshold and the strictest error-elimination algorithm, was used for CDR3 identification, clonotype clustering and error correction. A nonparametric unseen species model with Euler transformation was used to estimate a lower bound on total TCR beta diversity. The public reads were reprocessed in TCRdb via fastp at Q25 and MiXCR, keeping in-frame beta chains. CDR3 protein sequences are deduplicated, and each keeps its most common genes and DNA. TCRdb, not the original authors, processed these V and J calls. The sample table lists nearly 800,000 distinct CDR3 sequences, around three fifths of them with a count of one. The ten largest clones take up under 30% of the sample.

These data belong to a study of blood T cells in healthy people across ages (dated by TCRdb to about 2015). Regarding the study in general: In model experiments, template switching captured roughly one uniquely barcoded TCR beta cDNA molecule for every two T cells. The study measured age-related changes in TCR beta repertoire diversity using deep sequencing normalized with unique cDNA molecular identifiers. Four age groups were formed from the donors: young (average about 17 years), middle-aged (around 39), aged (under 70) and long-lived (approximately 80). To avoid experimental bias, donors of different ages were distributed randomly across sequencing lanes. The study analyzed two additional independent replicas of 1 million unique cDNA reads from the same blood draw for two donors, one aged 18 to 30 and one aged 80 or older.

Unmatched junction bases come to 7, with V trimmed by 4 bases and J by 4 bases. There are 14 amino acids in the CDR3, from cysteine to phenylalanine inclusive. The sequence is cut down to CDR3 DNA, 42 bases in frame from base 1. The germline V gene (reference sequence) gives CDR1 as DFQATT and CDR2 as SNEGSKA. Results and caveats for the whole study, not just this receptor: Because the CMV infection status of the donors was unknown, age-related changes in expanded clonotypes may potentially have been confounded. Because profiling used bulk unsorted PBMCs, naive and antigen-experienced compartments could not be compared conclusively. Compared with the aged group, the long-lived group had more naive CD4+ T cells, fewer expanded clones and increased TCR diversity, suggesting age selection. Observed TCR beta diversity correlated strongly with the percentage of naive T cells measured by flow cytometry. Estimates of total diversity based on one million sequenced T cells were considered lower bounds and underestimates. Observed TCR beta diversity per million T cells fell roughly linearly with age, and a significant reduction was already apparent by age around 36.

The chain is made from TRBV20-1 and TRBJ2-1; TRBD2 matches 7 bases in the middle. This receptor was identified in a man aged 35 to 55 in good health. Sequenced: blood. The base sequence is TGCAGTGCTAAAGGTCGTAGCGGGTACAATGAGCAGTTCTTC. This is translated as CSAKGRSGYNEQFF.